The table lists the clone carrying this TCR beta chain with a few counts. Its antigen is currently unknown. This entry comes from a study of molecular identifiers for immune sequencing clone quantification. On the study more broadly: Replicate experiments took RNA from around 20,000 or 100,000 naive CD8 cells, divided it five ways and sequenced four.

The study, taken as a whole, reports: Spiked Jurkat TCR RNA from one cell was reportedly detectable among one million naive cells.

Previously described methods and listed TCR primers were used for bulk TCR libraries. TCRdb reprocessed the PCR reads with MiXCR, giving one entry per CDR3 protein. Of 250,000 to 400,000 distinct CDR3 sequences listed, roughly a fifth were seen once; the top ten hold roughly 0.86%. The CDR3 runs to 17 residues. V gave up 2 bases and J gave up 2 bases, with 17 bases separating them. The germline V gene encodes CDR1 ENHRY and CDR2 SYGVKD. The sample was naive CD8+ T cells from blood, with Jurkat cell RNA spiked in. Specified subset: FACS-sorted CD8+CD4-CCR7+CD45RA+ naive T cells. The source is a human donor in good health. Some libraries in this study had Jurkat cell RNA spiked in. The chain combines TRBV10-3 with TRBJ2-3; tentatively, D is TRBD2 (6 bases). CDR3 DNA: TGTGCCATCAGTGAGGATAGCCAGGGAGGAATCACAGATACGCAGTATTTT. This translates into CAISEDSQGGITDTQYF.